These 30 T cell receptor beta chains came from one sample sequenced in a study of blood T cell repertoires in COVID-19. Generated by immunoSEQ multiplex PCR, the TCRdb table keeps only in-frame clones and is missing some. The sample records 18,000 or so clones, roughly 84% being singletons. Sequenced input: peripheral blood. These receptors came from a middle-aged man with active COVID-19.

The chain employs TRBV5-6 and TRBJ2-7; TRBD2 is a possible D gene (6 bases). CDR3 length: 14 amino acids. The V gene's germline CDR1 is SGHDT and CDR2 YYEEEE. V was pared by 0 bases and J by 7 bases, with 14 bases between. CDR3 loop: CASSLVGTFWEQYF. Here the CDR3 DNA reads TGTGCCAGCAGCTTGGTGGGGACTTTTTGGGAGCAGTACTTC. Filled out from reference TRBV5-6 and TRBJ2-7, the complete variable domain reads DAGVTQSPTHLIKTRGQQVTLRCSPKSGHDTVSWYQQALGQGPQFIFQYYEEEERQRGNFPDRFSGHQFPNYSSELNVNALLLGDSALYLCASSLVGTFWEQYFGPGTRLTVT.

V gene TRBV25-1 combines with J gene TRBJ1-2; a weak D match, TRBD1 (5 bases). The CDR3 totals 15 residues. Germline CDR1 and CDR2: MGHDK and SYGVNS. The V end lost 5 bases, the J end lost 5 bases, and 18 bases lay between the germline ends. In DNA, the CDR3 is TGTGCCAGCAGTCGAAGGGGCGGCAACTGGTATGGCTACACCTTC. Its translation is CASSRRGGNWYGYTF.

J is TRBJ1-3 and V is TRBV5-1, with D possibly being TRBD1 (6 bases). Germline V gives CDR1 SGHRS, CDR2 YFSETQ. V was cut by 4 bases and J by 7 bases, with 15 bases left in between. The CDR3 has 14 residues. CDR3 sequence (DNA): TGCGCCAGCAGCCCCCCGGGGCAGGGGAACACCATATATTTT. Amino acids: CASSPPGQGNTIYF.

The V gene is TRBV27, the J gene TRBJ2-1; TRBD2 matches 8 bases. V lost 4 bases and J lost 4; bases outside the gene matches: 6. Germline loops: CDR1 MNHEY, CDR2 SMNVEV (reference sequence). The CDR3 is made up of 15 amino acids. The CDR3 nucleotides are TGTGCCAGCAGTTCCAGCGGGGGACTTTACAATGAGCAGTTCTTC. This codes for CASSSSGGLYNEQFF.

The chain is built from TRBV4-1 and TRBJ2-7; 8 bases line up with TRBD2. The length of the CDR3 is 15 residues. With 1 base clipped from V and 2 bases from J, the junction kept 4 bases outside the gene matches. The germline gives CDR1 MGHRA, CDR2 YSYEKL. CDR3: CASSQVSGSPYEQYF. In nucleotides, the CDR3 is TGCGCCAGCAGCCAAGTCAGCGGGAGTCCCTACGAGCAGTACTTC.

The chain joins TRBV7-9 to TRBJ2-7; a weak D match, TRBD1 (6 bases). CDR3 length: 14 residues. Germline CDR1 SEHNR, CDR2 FQNEAQ (reference sequence). Trimming removed 5 bases from V and 3 bases from J, with 14 bases in between. This chain's CDR3 is CASSPSDRSYEQYF. DNA for the CDR3: TGTGCCAGCAGCCCTAGTGACAGGAGCTACGAGCAGTACTTC.

The V gene is TRBV11-2, the J gene TRBJ1-2; a weak D match, TRBD1 (5 bases). Germline values: CDR1 SGHAT, CDR2 FQNNGV. The V end lost 4 bases, the J end lost 3 bases, and 15 bases lay between the germline ends. The length of the CDR3 is 15 residues. CDR3 coding DNA: TGTGCCAGCAGCTCTATCAAGGGCAGGGACTATGGCTACACCTTC. Its translation: CASSSIKGRDYGYTF.

The chain combines TRBV7-9 with TRBJ2-1; 8 nucleotides align to TRBD2. Germline CDR1 SEHNR, CDR2 FQNEAQ (reference sequence). This CDR3 comprises 14 residues. Trimming took 8 bases from V and 5 from J; bases not matched to a gene: 8. The CDR3 loop is CASFSGGPNNEQFF. The CDR3 DNA sequence: TGTGCCAGCTTCTCGGGAGGGCCGAACAATGAGCAGTTCTTC.

CDR3 residues: CASSDGTLTYEQYF. The CDR3 DNA is TGTGCCAGCAGTGACGGGACACTCACCTACGAGCAGTACTTC. V usage is TRBV2 and J usage is TRBJ2-7; perhaps TRBD1 as D (6 bases). This CDR3 is 14 amino acids long. Trimming removed 3 bases at V and 2 bases at J, with 11 bases between. Germline CDR1 SNHLY, CDR2 FYNNEI. Combining the CDR3 with reference TRBV2 and TRBJ2-7 gives the whole variable domain EPEVTQTPSHQVTQMGQEVILRCVPISNHLYFYWYRQILGQKVEFLVSFYNNEISEKSEIFDDQFSVERPDGSNFTLKIRSTKLEDSAMYFCASSDGTLTYEQYFGPGTRLTVT.

This chain connects TRBV6-2 or TRBV6-3 to TRBJ1-2; 10 bases agree with TRBD1. Germline trimming cut 7 bases from V and 7 bases from J; bases unmatched to any gene: 9. CDR1 is MNHEY, CDR2 SVGEGT, per germline. The CDR3 is made up of 14 amino acids. DNA for the CDR3: TGTGCCAGCAACCCCTGGGGACAGGGGTTTGGCTACACCTTC. Protein: CASNPWGQGFGYTF.

V gene TRBV4-1 combines with J gene TRBJ2-7; a possible D gene is TRBD1 (5 bases). The V and J ends lost 4 bases and 0 bases respectively, with 13 bases between them. This CDR3 spans 15 amino acids. Germline V gene sequence: CDR1 MGHRA, CDR2 YSYEKL. The CDR3, as DNA: TGCGCCAGCAGCCCATGGACACCCAGCTCCTACGAGCAGTACTTC. This codes for CASSPWTPSSYEQYF.

The rearrangement links TRBV12-3 or TRBV12-4 to TRBJ2-1, with a weak D call TRBD2 (5 bases). The CDR3 has 13 amino acids. The V end lost 3 bases, the J end lost 7 bases, and 10 bases lay between the germline ends. CDR3 sequence: CASSFGVANEQFF. DNA for the CDR3: TGTGCCAGCAGTTTCGGGGTAGCGAATGAGCAGTTCTTC.

The chain uses TRBV7-8 and TRBJ2-1; D unclear. The CDR3 covers 13 residues. Trimming took off 0 bases at V and 10 bases at J, with 10 bases between the two ends. Germline V gene lookup returns CDR1 SGHVS and CDR2 FQNEAQ. The CDR3 sequence: CASSLARAWEQFF. For the CDR3, the DNA is TGTGCCAGCAGCTTAGCCCGAGCGTGGGAGCAGTTCTTC.

The chain employs TRBV24-1 and TRBJ2-2, with 7 bases fitting TRBD1. J gave up 4 bases and V 3 bases, and 1 base lay outside the gene matches. Germline CDR1 KGHDR, CDR2 SFDVKD. The CDR3 spans 14 residues. The DNA for the CDR3 is TGTGCCACCAGTGATCCAGGGGGCACCGGGGAGCTGTTTTTT. It encodes CATSDPGGTGELFF.

The sample holds a few counts of this clone. The rearrangement links TRBV6-5 to TRBJ2-7, with 8 positions matching TRBD1. This CDR3 spans 14 amino acids. The J segment lost 0 bases and the V segment lost 10 bases, leaving 8 bases of the junction unmatched. CDR1 MNHEY and CDR2 SVGAGI come from the germline V gene. This chain's CDR3 is CATKETGASYEQYF. Written as DNA, the CDR3 is TGTGCCACAAAGGAGACAGGGGCCTCCTACGAGCAGTACTTC.

The CDR3 is CASSQVLAPFYEQYF. The CDR3 DNA sequence: TGTGCCAGCAGCCAAGTACTAGCGCCTTTCTACGAGCAGTACTTC. The V and J genes are TRBV4-2 and TRBJ2-7; 7 bases agree with TRBD2. The CDR3 spans 15 residues. After removal of 1 base from V and 3 bases from J, the junction contained 6 bases not matched to a gene. Germline V gene lookup returns CDR1 LGHNA and CDR2 YNFKEQ.

J is TRBJ1-4 and V is TRBV21-1; the table's D call of TRBD1 was not tested on the DNA. TRBV21-1 is noted as a pseudogene. There are 17 residues in the CDR3. CDR3 protein: CASSNKTEVCVGCELFF. CDR3 DNA: TGTGCCAGCAGCAATAAGACAGAGGTTTGTGTGGGGTGCGAACTGTTTTTT.

The chain recombines TRBV18 with TRBJ2-3; TRBD1 agrees at 9 bases. The CDR3 length is 16 residues. The germline V gene encodes CDR1 KGHSH and CDR2 LQKENI. The J segment lost 2 bases and the V segment lost 2 bases, leaving 5 bases of the junction unmatched. This CDR3 is CASSPLGTGHTDTQYF. The CDR3 DNA follows: TGTGCCAGCTCACCATTGGGGACAGGGCACACAGATACGCAGTATTTT. Full variable domain (outside the CDR3, taken from reference TRBV18 and TRBJ2-3): NAGVMQNPRHLVRRRGQEARLRCSPMKGHSHVYWYRQLPEEGLKFMVYLQKENIIDESGMPKERFSAEFPKEGPSILRIQQVVRGDSAAYFCASSPLGTGHTDTQYFGPGTRLTVL.

V gene TRBV29-1 combines with J gene TRBJ1-2; 8 bases agree with TRBD1. The ends lost 4 bases at V and 6 bases at J; junction bases unmatched: 7. Germline CDR1 and CDR2: SQVTM and ANQGSEA. CDR3 length: 13 residues. The CDR3 protein is CSVADRGIDGYTF. DNA of the CDR3: TGCAGCGTTGCTGACAGGGGAATCGATGGCTACACCTTC.

A single count supports this clone. J is TRBJ1-1 and V is TRBV5-1; TRBD1 aligns across 7 bases. The CDR3 length is 14 residues. V gave up 6 bases and J gave up 6 bases; unmatched junction bases: 11. Germline CDR1 and CDR2: SGHRS and YFSETQ. This CDR3 is CASKETGYFAEAFF. DNA for the CDR3: TGCGCCAGCAAAGAGACAGGGTATTTCGCTGAAGCTTTCTTT.

The rearrangement links TRBV5-8 to TRBJ1-4, with 7 positions matching TRBD1. This CDR3 region has 16 residues. The germline gives CDR1 SGHTS, CDR2 YDEGEE. Trimming at V came to 4 bases and at J to 0 bases, leaving 6 bases not matched to a gene. CDR3 DNA sequence: TGTGCCAGCAGCCCAGGGGACAGTGCAACTAATGAAAAACTGTTTTTT. It yields the protein CASSPGDSATNEKLFF.

The chain carries TRBV18 and TRBJ2-1; D is possibly TRBD2 (6 bases). CDR3 size: 16 residues. V was clipped by 2 bases and J by 0 bases, with 11 bases between them. CDR1 is KGHSH, CDR2 LQKENI, per germline. As DNA, the CDR3 is TGTGCCAGCTCACCAGTCTCGACTAGCTCCTACAATGAGCAGTTCTTC. Protein: CASSPVSTSSYNEQFF.

V usage is TRBV9 and J usage is TRBJ2-3, with D perhaps TRBD2 (5 bases). CDR3 size: 14 residues. The V and J ends lost 1 base and 2 bases respectively, with 8 bases between them. Germline values: CDR1 SGDLS, CDR2 YYNGEE. DNA for the CDR3: TGTGCCAGCAGCGTACTAGCAACCACAGATACGCAGTATTTT. Translating it yields CASSVLATTDTQYF.

This chain connects TRBV19 to TRBJ1-2; TRBD1 agrees at 7 bases. There are 14 residues in the CDR3. With V trimmed by 9 bases and J by 8 bases, 15 bases remained unmatched. Germline V CDR1 and CDR2: LNHDA, SQIVND (reference sequence). DNA of the CDR3: TGTGCCAGCGAACAGGGGACGGGGCTGAGAGGCTACACCTTC. Protein product: CASEQGTGLRGYTF.

The CDR3 region has the DNA TGTGCCAGCAGCTTACGATACTCCAACACCGGGGAGCTGTTTTTT. Translation gives CASSLRYSNTGELFF. The chain combines TRBV9 with TRBJ2-2; no reliable D call. The CDR3 has 15 amino acids. V was shortened by 4 bases and J by 2 bases, with 12 bases between the two germline ends. Germline values: CDR1 SGDLS, CDR2 YYNGEE.

The chain uses TRBV10-2 and TRBJ1-1, with 12 bases aligning to TRBD1. The V gene end was trimmed by 6 bases and the J gene end by 1 base; junction bases not matched to a gene: 0. The germline V gene encodes CDR1 WSHSY and CDR2 SAAADI. This CDR3 has 14 amino acids. The CDR3: CASRGQGANTEAFF. Written as DNA, the CDR3 is TGCGCCAGCAGGGGACAGGGGGCGAACACTGAAGCTTTCTTT.

The chain links TRBV27 to TRBJ1-2, with a weak D call TRBD1 (5 bases). The CDR3 is 16 residues long. Trimming removed 0 bases from V and 4 bases from J, with 15 bases in between. The germline V gene has CDR1 MNHEY and CDR2 SMNVEV (reference sequence). The CDR3 reads CASSLSHPTATYGYTF. The CDR3 bases are TGTGCCAGCAGTTTATCCCACCCGACAGCCACCTATGGCTACACCTTC.

The V and J genes are TRBV5-1 and TRBJ2-1; TRBD2 aligns across 11 bases. After removal of 7 bases from V and 0 bases from J, the junction contained 3 bases not matched to a gene. Germline V CDR1 and CDR2: SGHRS, YFSETQ. The CDR3 covers 15 residues. CDR3 loop: CASGTSGSSYNEQFF. In DNA form, the CDR3 reads TGCGCCAGCGGAACTAGCGGGAGCTCCTACAATGAGCAGTTCTTC.

The V and J genes are TRBV7-9 and TRBJ1-2, with D tentatively TRBD1 (6 bases). V was shortened by 3 bases and J by 2 bases, with 16 bases between the two germline ends. This CDR3 is built from 16 residues. Germline CDR1 SEHNR, CDR2 FQNEAQ (reference sequence). The CDR3 coding sequence is TGTGCCAGCAGCTTTTCAGGGACAATTAGAAACTATGGCTACACCTTC. Protein product: CASSFSGTIRNYGYTF.

The chain has TRBV18 and TRBJ1-1; TRBD1 agrees at 7 bases. The CDR3 contains 15 residues. The germline gives CDR1 KGHSH, CDR2 LQKENI. The ends lost 1 base at V and 1 base at J; junction bases unmatched: 3. The DNA of the CDR3 is TGTGCCAGCTCACCACAGGGACAGTCGAACACTGAAGCTTTCTTT. Protein sequence: CASSPQGQSNTEAFF.